This TCR beta chain was sequenced for a study of shared clonotypes between healthy human individuals. Broader study findings: Sorted-subset sequencing, rarefaction showed, was incomplete despite large depth. Naive CD4 clonotype sharing across several donors was 5% to 6%. Non-shared clonotypes displayed generation probabilities falling below those of clonotypes present in all four donors.

V lost 5 bases and J lost 0; bases outside the gene matches: 8. CDR1 is KGHSH, CDR2 LQKENI, per germline. This CDR3 comprises 16 residues. Notes on this clone: Its antigen remains unknown.

Splitting of each subset's genomic DNA was done evenly across several immunoSEQ plates. Generated by immunoSEQ multiplex PCR, the TCRdb table keeps only in-frame clones and is missing some. The repertoire has about 2 million clones, about 95% of them found once; the top ten carry more than 0.9%. The naive CD8 subset, CD45RO-negative cells positively selected for CCR7, excluded terminally differentiated effector memory CD45RA+ cells. This chain joins TRBV18 and TRBJ2-3; 7 positions match TRBD1. This clonotype was obtained from a man aged 18 to 29 in good health. Specimen: naive CD8+ T cells sorted from blood. The chain's CDR3 is CASSGDSLTSTDTQYF. CDR3 in DNA: TGTGCCAGCTCAGGGGACAGCCTTACTAGCACAGATACGCAGTATTTT. Full variable domain (missing parts from reference TRBV18 and TRBJ2-3): NAGVMQNPRHLVRRRGQEARLRCSPMKGHSHVYWYRQLPEEGLKFMVYLQKENIIDESGMPKERFSAEFPKEGPSILRIQQVVRGDSAAYFCASSGDSLTSTDTQYFGPGTRLTVL.